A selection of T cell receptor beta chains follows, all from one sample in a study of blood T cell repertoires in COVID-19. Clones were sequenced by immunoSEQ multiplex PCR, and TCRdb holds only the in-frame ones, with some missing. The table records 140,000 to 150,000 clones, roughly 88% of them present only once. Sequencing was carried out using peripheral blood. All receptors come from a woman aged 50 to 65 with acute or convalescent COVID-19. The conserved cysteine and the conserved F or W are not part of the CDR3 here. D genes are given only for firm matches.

CDR3: ARAGQGGETEAF
J: TRBJ1-1
V: TRBV30
D: TRBD1

CDR3: ASSVGSGVTYNEQF
J: TRBJ2-1
V: TRBV9
D: TRBD2

CDR3: ASSRTGRGSSSYEQY
J: TRBJ2-7
V: TRBV5-8
D: -

CDR3: ATGTSEINEQF
J: TRBJ2-1
V: TRBV24-1
D: TRBD2

CDR3: ASVSLRTSYEQY
J: TRBJ2-7
V: TRBV2
D: -

CDR3: ASSQPGVYEQY
J: TRBJ2-7
V: TRBV5-1
D: -

CDR3: ASRYLRDRASYT
J: TRBJ1-2
V: TRBV5-6
D: TRBD1

CDR3: ASSEGLSTYTEAF
J: TRBJ1-1
V: TRBV2
D: -

CDR3: ASTNGGNQPQH
J: TRBJ1-5
V: TRBV2
D: -

CDR3: ASRTDLTDTQY
J: TRBJ2-3
V: TRBV27
D: -

CDR3: ASSTPLRGTGELF
J: TRBJ2-2
V: TRBV6-5
D: -

CDR3: ASSVDRNTEAF
J: TRBJ1-1
V: TRBV5-4
D: -

CDR3: ASSLIAAPGYEQY
J: TRBJ2-7
V: TRBV7-3
D: -

CDR3: ASSLVKTSGPYNEQF
J: TRBJ2-1
V: TRBV7-2
D: TRBD2

CDR3: ASSARELLQLNSPLH
J: TRBJ1-6
V: TRBV9
D: -

CDR3: ASSLGTGYGYT
J: TRBJ1-2
V: TRBV6-1
D: TRBD1

CDR3: ASSPGTIQETQY
J: TRBJ2-5
V: TRBV5-1
D: -

CDR3: ASSQDPGGGSDEQF
J: TRBJ2-1
V: TRBV3-1/TRBV3-2
D: TRBD2

CDR3: ASSITGTNYGYT
J: TRBJ1-2
V: TRBV19
D: -

CDR3: ASSYPTGGGQPQH
J: TRBJ1-5
V: TRBV6-5
D: TRBD1

CDR3: ASSMWAGTNTEAF
J: TRBJ1-1
V: TRBV11-2
D: -

CDR3: ASSLGGTGKNYGYT
J: TRBJ1-2
V: TRBV7-3
D: -

CDR3: ASRAQGGSYNEQF
J: TRBJ2-1
V: TRBV2
D: -

CDR3: ASSQGTGTYNSPLH
J: TRBJ1-6
V: TRBV3-1/TRBV3-2
D: -

CDR3: ASSESSSYNEQF
J: TRBJ2-1
V: TRBV9
D: -

CDR3: ASRLGARNTEAF
J: TRBJ1-1
V: TRBV6-6
D: -

CDR3: AISEFRSWELF
J: TRBJ2-2
V: TRBV10-3
D: -

CDR3: ASSETRVNEKLF
J: TRBJ1-4
V: TRBV6-1
D: -

CDR3: ASRVGLDYGYT
J: TRBJ1-2
V: TRBV5-1
D: -

CDR3: ASSVANQETQY
J: TRBJ2-5
V: TRBV9
D: -

CDR3: ASSSTLAGNTDTQY
J: TRBJ2-3
V: TRBV18
D: -

CDR3: ASSLALTRVYEQY
J: TRBJ2-7
V: TRBV5-1
D: -

CDR3: ASIPPQGAGGELF
J: TRBJ2-2
V: TRBV11-2
D: TRBD1

CDR3: ASSPGGIGPDTQY
J: TRBJ2-3
V: TRBV3-1/TRBV3-2
D: -

CDR3: ASSPLGQIQETQY
J: TRBJ2-5
V: TRBV19
D: TRBD1

CDR3: ATSGALGQPQH
J: TRBJ1-5
V: TRBV24-1
D: -

CDR3: ASIGQMNTEAF
J: TRBJ1-1
V: TRBV19
D: -

CDR3: ASSPQSRGVQETQY
J: TRBJ2-5
V: TRBV9
D: TRBD2

CDR3: ASSSMGGYGYT
J: TRBJ1-2
V: TRBV5-6
D: -

CDR3: ASKMAGGKTEAF
J: TRBJ1-1
V: TRBV27
D: -

CDR3: ASSSDRAYQPQH
J: TRBJ1-5
V: TRBV5-4
D: TRBD1

CDR3: ASRANPGQGAFEQY
J: TRBJ2-7
V: TRBV3-1/TRBV3-2
D: TRBD1